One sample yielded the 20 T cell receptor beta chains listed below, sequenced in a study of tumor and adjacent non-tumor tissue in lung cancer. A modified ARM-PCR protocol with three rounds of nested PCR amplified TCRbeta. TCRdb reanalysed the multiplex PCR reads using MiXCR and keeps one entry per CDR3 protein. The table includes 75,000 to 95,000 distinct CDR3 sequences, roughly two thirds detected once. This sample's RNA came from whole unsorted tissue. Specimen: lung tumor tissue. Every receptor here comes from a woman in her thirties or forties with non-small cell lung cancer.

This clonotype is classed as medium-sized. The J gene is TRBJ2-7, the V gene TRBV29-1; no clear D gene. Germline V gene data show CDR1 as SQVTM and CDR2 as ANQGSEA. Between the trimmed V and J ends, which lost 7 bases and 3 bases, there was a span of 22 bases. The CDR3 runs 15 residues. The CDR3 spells CSASGRSPAVYEQYF. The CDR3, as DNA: TGCAGCGCGAGTGGACGGAGTCCTGCCGTCTACGAGCAGTACTTC.

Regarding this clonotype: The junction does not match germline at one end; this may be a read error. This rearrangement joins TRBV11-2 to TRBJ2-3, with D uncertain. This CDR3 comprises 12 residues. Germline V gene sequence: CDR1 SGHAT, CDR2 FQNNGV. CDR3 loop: CAGSHRTDTQSF. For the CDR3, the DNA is TGTGCCGGCAGCCACCGCACAGATACGCAATCTTTT.

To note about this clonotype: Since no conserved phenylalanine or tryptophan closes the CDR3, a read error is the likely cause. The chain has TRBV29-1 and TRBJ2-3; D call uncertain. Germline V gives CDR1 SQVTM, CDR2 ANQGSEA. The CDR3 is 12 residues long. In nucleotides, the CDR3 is TGCAGTGTTGTGTGGGATTGGGATACGCAGTATTTA. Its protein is CSVVWDWDTQYL.

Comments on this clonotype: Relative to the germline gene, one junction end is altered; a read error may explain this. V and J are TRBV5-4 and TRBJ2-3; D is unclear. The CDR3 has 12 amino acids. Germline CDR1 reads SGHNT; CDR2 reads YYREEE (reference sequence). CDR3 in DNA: TGTGGCAGCAACCTGAACACAGATACGCAGTATTTT. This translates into CGSNLNTDTQYF.

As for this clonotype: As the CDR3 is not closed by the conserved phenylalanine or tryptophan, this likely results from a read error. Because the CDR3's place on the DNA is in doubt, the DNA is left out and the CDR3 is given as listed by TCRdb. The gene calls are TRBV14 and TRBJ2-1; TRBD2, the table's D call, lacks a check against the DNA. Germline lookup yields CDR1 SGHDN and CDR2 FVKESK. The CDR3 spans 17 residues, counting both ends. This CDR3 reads CASSQDLGPLAYNEQSS.

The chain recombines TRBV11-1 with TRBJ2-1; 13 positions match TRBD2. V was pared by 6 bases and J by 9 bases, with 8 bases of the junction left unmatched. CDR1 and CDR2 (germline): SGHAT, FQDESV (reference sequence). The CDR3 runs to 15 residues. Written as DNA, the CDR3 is TGTGCCAGCAGTACTGGGACTAGCGGGATTGTTGAGCAGTTCTTC. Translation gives CASSTGTSGIVEQFF. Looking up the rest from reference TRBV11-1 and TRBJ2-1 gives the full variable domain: EAEVAQSPRYKITEKSQAVAFWCDPISGHATLYWYRQILGQGPELLVQFQDESVVDDSQLPKDRFSAERLKGVDSTLKIQPAELGDSAMYLCASSTGTSGIVEQFFGPGTRLTVL.

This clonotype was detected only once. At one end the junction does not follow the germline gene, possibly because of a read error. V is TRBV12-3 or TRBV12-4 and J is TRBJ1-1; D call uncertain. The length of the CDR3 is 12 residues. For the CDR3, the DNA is TGTGCCAACAGTTTCTCAGGACCCGAAGTTTTCTTT. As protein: CANSFSGPEVFF.

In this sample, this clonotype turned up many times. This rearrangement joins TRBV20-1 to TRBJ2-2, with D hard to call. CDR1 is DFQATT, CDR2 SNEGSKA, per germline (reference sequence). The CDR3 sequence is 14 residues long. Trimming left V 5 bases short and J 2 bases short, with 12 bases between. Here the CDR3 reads CSARAMGNTGELFF. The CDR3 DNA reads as TGCAGTGCTCGTGCCATGGGAAACACCGGGGAGCTGTTTTTT.

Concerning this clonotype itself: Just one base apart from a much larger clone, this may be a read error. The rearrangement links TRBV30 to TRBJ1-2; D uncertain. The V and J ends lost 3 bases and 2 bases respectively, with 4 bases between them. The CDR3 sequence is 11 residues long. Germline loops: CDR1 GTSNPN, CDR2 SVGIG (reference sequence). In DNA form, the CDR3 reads TGTGCCTGGAGAGCAAACTATGGCTACACCTTC. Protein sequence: CAWRANYGYTF.

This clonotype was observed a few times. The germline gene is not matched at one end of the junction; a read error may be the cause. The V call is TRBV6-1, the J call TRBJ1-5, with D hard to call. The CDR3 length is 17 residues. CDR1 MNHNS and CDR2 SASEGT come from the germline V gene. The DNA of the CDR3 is TGTGCTAGCAGTGAATTCGGGTCGGCTTATAGCAATCAGCCCCAGCAGTTT. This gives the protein CASSEFGSAYSNQPQQF.

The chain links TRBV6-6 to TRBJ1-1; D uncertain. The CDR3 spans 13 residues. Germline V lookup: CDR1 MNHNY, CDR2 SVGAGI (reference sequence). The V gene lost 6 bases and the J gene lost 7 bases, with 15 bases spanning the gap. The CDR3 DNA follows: TGTGCCAGCAGCCCACCATTGAATAGTGAAGCTTTCTTT. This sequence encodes CASSPPLNSEAFF.

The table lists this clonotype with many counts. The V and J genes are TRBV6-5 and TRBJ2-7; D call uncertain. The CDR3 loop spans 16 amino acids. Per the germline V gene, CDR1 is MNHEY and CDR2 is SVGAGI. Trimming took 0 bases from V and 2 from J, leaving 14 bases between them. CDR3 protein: CASSYSSPGTPYEQYF. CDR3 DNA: TGTGCCAGCAGTTACTCGAGTCCGGGTACTCCCTACGAGCAGTACTTC.

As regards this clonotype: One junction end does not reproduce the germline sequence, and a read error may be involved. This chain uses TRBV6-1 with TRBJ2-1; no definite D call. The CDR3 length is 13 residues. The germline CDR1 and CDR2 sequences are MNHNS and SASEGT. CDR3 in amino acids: CTSSWTWYGEQFF. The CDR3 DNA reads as TGTACCAGCAGTTGGACCTGGTATGGTGAGCAGTTCTTC.

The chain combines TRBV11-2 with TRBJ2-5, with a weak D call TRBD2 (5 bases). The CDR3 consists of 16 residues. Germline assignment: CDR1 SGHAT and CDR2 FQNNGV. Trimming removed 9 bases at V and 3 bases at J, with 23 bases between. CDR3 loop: CARSPLRAVAKETQYF. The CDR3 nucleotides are TGTGCCAGGAGCCCTCTGAGGGCAGTCGCAAAAGAGACCCAGTACTTC.

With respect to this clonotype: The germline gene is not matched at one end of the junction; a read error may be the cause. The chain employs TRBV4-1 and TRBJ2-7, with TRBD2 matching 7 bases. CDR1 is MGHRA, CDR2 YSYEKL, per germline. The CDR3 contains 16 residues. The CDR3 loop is CTSSQDVAGAGYEQYF. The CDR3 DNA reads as TGCACCAGCAGTCAAGATGTTGCGGGAGCGGGCTACGAGCAGTACTTC.

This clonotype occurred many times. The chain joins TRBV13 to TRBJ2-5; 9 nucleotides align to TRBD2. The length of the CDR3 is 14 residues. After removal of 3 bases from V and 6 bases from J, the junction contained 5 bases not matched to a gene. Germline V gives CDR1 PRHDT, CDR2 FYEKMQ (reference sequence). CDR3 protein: CASSFWTSEKTQYF. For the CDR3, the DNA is TGTGCCAGCAGCTTTTGGACTAGCGAAAAGACCCAGTACTTC.

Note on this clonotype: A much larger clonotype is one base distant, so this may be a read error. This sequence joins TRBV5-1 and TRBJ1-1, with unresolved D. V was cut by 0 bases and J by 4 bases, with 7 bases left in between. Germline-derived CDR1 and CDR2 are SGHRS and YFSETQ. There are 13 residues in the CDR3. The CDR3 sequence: CASSLAELTEAFF. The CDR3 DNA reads TGCGCCAGCAGCTTGGCAGAGCTCACTGAAGCTTTCTTT.

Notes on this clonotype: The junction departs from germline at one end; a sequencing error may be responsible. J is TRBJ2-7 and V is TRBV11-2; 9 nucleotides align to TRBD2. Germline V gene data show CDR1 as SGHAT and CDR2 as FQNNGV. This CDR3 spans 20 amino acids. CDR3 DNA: TGTACCAGCAGCCTCTCTGTGCCGCCTGGCGGGAGGGCCTCCACCTTTGAGCAGTACTTC. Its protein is CTSSLSVPPGGRASTFEQYF.

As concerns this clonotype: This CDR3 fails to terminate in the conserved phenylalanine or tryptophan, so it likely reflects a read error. The CDR3 sequence is CASSPPAGVYEQYL. The CDR3 DNA sequence: TGTGCCAGCAGCCCCCCGGCGGGGGTATACGAGCAGTACTTA. V is TRBV11-3 and J is TRBJ2-7; 7 bases line up with TRBD2. Germline lookup yields CDR1 SGHNT and CDR2 YENEEA. Unmatched junction bases numbered 8, after V lost 5 bases and J lost 4 bases. This CDR3 contains 14 residues.

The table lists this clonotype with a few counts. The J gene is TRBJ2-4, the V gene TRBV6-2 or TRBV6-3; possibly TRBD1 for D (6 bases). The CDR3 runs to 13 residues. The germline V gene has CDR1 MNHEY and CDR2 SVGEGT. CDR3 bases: TGTGTCAGTAGGGAACAGGGAAGGGACATTCAGTACTTC. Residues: CVSREQGRDIQYF.